Listed here are 19 T cell receptor beta chains from one sample, sequenced in a study of blood T cell repertoires in COVID-19. Libraries were prepared by immunoSEQ multiplex PCR; TCRdb keeps only in-frame clonotypes and omits some of them. The table lists about 270,000 clones, 85% to 90% of them singletons. Input material: PBMCs or T cells enriched from blood (not recorded which). These TCRs come from a woman aged 30 to 39 with acute COVID-19.

This sequence joins TRBV6-5 and TRBJ1-1, with D uncertain. Trimming stripped 2 bases from V and 1 base from J, with 5 bases between. CDR1 and CDR2 from the germline V gene are MNHEY and SVGAGI. This CDR3 contains 13 residues. CDR3 sequence reads: CASSYAGNTEAFF. CDR3 sequence (DNA): TGTGCCAGCAGTTACGCAGGGAACACTGAAGCTTTCTTT.

The chain is built from TRBV18 and TRBJ2-3; D gene unclear. This CDR3 region has 14 residues. The germline V and J ends were trimmed by 4 bases and 3 bases, with 11 bases remaining between them. Germline V gene data show CDR1 as KGHSH and CDR2 as LQKENI. The CDR3 coding sequence is TGTGCCAGCTCACTGACGGAGACTACAGATACGCAGTATTTT. As protein: CASSLTETTDTQYF.

This chain uses TRBV28 with TRBJ2-3; 8 bases line up with TRBD2. Germline loops: CDR1 MDHEN, CDR2 SYDVKM. Losses at the gene ends were 2 bases for V and 2 bases for J; bases not matched to a gene: 6. The CDR3 length is 16 residues. CDR3 sequence reads: CASSLVLAGFTDTQYF. The CDR3 coding sequence is TGTGCCAGCAGTTTAGTGTTAGCGGGGTTCACAGATACGCAGTATTTT. The whole variable domain, remainder taken from reference TRBV28 and TRBJ2-3, is DVKVTQSSRYLVKRTGEKVFLECVQDMDHENMFWYRQDPGLGLRLIYFSYDVKMKEKGDIPEGYSVSREKKERFSLILESASTNQTSMYLCASSLVLAGFTDTQYFGPGTRLTVL.

The rearrangement uses TRBV9 and TRBJ1-3; D possibly corresponds to TRBD1 (5 bases). This CDR3 is built from 15 residues. Germline V gene sequence: CDR1 SGDLS, CDR2 YYNGEE. V shed 2 bases and J shed 0 bases, with 9 bases lying between them. The DNA of the CDR3 is TGTGCCAGCAGCGTTGACAGTACCTCTGGAAACACCATATATTTT. This sequence encodes CASSVDSTSGNTIYF.

In its sample, this clone was seen once. CDR3 sequence (DNA): TGTGCCAGCAGTGAATTCAGGGATGCGGCTTCACCCCTCCACTTT. Protein product: CASSEFRDAASPLHF. V usage is TRBV25-1 and J usage is TRBJ1-6, with D perhaps matching TRBD1 (5 bases). Germline CDR1 is MGHDK and CDR2 is SYGVNS. The CDR3 loop spans 15 amino acids. Trimming shortened V by 1 base and J by 9 bases, and 13 bases separated the two germline ends.

This sequence joins TRBV2 and TRBJ2-1; D gene unclear. The CDR3 spans 14 residues. Germline V gene sequence: CDR1 SNHLY, CDR2 FYNNEI. The V end lost 7 bases, the J end lost 0 bases, and 10 bases lay between the germline ends. The CDR3 protein is CASKSVSSYNEQFF. For the CDR3, the DNA is TGTGCCAGCAAAAGCGTGAGCTCCTACAATGAGCAGTTCTTC.

The chain links TRBV27 to TRBJ1-1, with D perhaps matching TRBD1 (5 bases). The CDR3 is 14 residues long. The germline CDR1 and CDR2 sequences are MNHEY and SMNVEV (reference sequence). V was cut by 0 bases and J by 0 bases, with 5 bases left in between. The CDR3 region has the DNA TGTGCCAGCAGTTTATCGGGGCTGAACACTGAAGCTTTCTTT. Encoded protein: CASSLSGLNTEAFF.

The chain joins TRBV5-4 to TRBJ1-4, with D uncertain. Germline CDR1 reads SGHNT; CDR2 reads YYREEE (reference sequence). V lost 0 bases and J lost 11, with 11 bases in between. The CDR3 runs 13 residues. In DNA form, the CDR3 reads TGTGCCAGCAGCTTGGCCCATGCGGGGAAACTGTTTTTT. Protein product: CASSLAHAGKLFF. The variable domain in full, with the rest retrieved from reference TRBV5-4 and TRBJ1-4, is ETGVTQSPTHLIKTRGQQVTLRCSSQSGHNTVSWYQQALGQGPQFIFQYYREEENGRGNFPPRFSGLQFPNYSSELNVNALELDDSALYLCASSLAHAGKLFFGSGTQLSVL.

The V gene is TRBV24-1, the J gene TRBJ1-4, with TRBD1 as a possible D gene (5 bases). Germline CDR1 is KGHDR and CDR2 is SFDVKD. Trimming shortened V by 5 bases and J by 8 bases, and 20 bases separated the two germline ends. There are 16 residues in the CDR3. As DNA, the CDR3 is TGTGCCACCAGTGGACCTGAGAAGGGGTCGAGCGAAAAACTGTTTTTT. Translating it yields CATSGPEKGSSEKLFF.

The genes are TRBV7-6 and TRBJ2-5; 7 bases match TRBD1. Per germline, CDR1 SGHVS and CDR2 FNYEAQ. The CDR3 consists of 17 residues. Trimming took 2 bases from V and 2 from J; bases not matched to a gene: 11. CDR3 region: CASSLYSPAGGQETQYF. The CDR3 DNA is TGTGCCAGCAGCTTATATTCCCCGGCAGGGGGACAAGAGACCCAGTACTTC.

This sequence joins TRBV10-3 and TRBJ2-2; D might be TRBD2 (5 bases). There are 14 residues in the CDR3. CDR1 ENHRY and CDR2 SYGVKD come from the germline V gene. V was shortened by 7 bases and J by 0 bases, with 9 bases between the two germline ends. The CDR3 region is CAITAEPNTGELFF. The CDR3, as DNA: TGTGCCATCACAGCGGAGCCGAACACCGGGGAGCTGTTTTTT.

J is TRBJ2-7 and V is TRBV27; TRBD1 aligns across 10 bases. The length of the CDR3 is 18 residues. V dropped 8 bases and J dropped 2; count of bases not matched to a gene: 18. Germline values: CDR1 MNHEY, CDR2 SMNVEV (reference sequence). The CDR3 region has the DNA TGTGCCAGCCGAACCGGGACAGGGGCCCTAACAATGACCTACGAGCAGTACTTC. It encodes CASRTGTGALTMTYEQYF.

V and J are TRBV12-5 and TRBJ1-6; D remains ambiguous. Germline V CDR1 and CDR2: LGHNT, FRNRAP. CDR3 length equals 11 residues. V was trimmed by 8 bases and J by 13 bases, leaving 12 bases between them. The DNA of the CDR3 is TGTGCTAGTTGGGCCAATACTCCCCTCCACTTT. Protein: CASWANTPLHF.

The rearrangement joins TRBV24-1 to TRBJ2-7; 7 bases match TRBD1. Germline-derived CDR1 and CDR2 are KGHDR and SFDVKD. This CDR3 is built from 13 residues. Trimming at V came to 3 bases and at J to 3 bases, leaving 1 base not matched to a gene. CDR3 in DNA: TGTGCCACCAGTGATCGGGACAGCTACGAGCAGTACTTC. It specifies CATSDRDSYEQYF.

This chain uses TRBV11-2 with TRBJ2-1; 10 bases agree with TRBD2. The CDR3 spans 17 residues. CDR1 is SGHAT and CDR2 is FQNNGV in the germline V gene. With 1 base clipped from V and 4 bases from J, the junction kept 7 bases outside the gene matches. The CDR3 sequence: CASSLGRAGGIYNEQFF. Here the CDR3 DNA reads TGTGCCAGCAGCTTAGGTCGAGCGGGAGGGATTTACAATGAGCAGTTCTTC.

V is TRBV5-1 and J is TRBJ2-2, with TRBD2 as a possible D gene (7 bases). The CDR3 has 19 amino acids. Trimming shortened V by 0 bases and J by 4 bases, and 22 bases separated the two germline ends. Per the germline V gene, CDR1 is SGHRS and CDR2 is YFSETQ. In DNA, the CDR3 is TGCGCCAGCAGCTTGGAGGGGGGGCGGAATGAGAGAGGCACCGGGGAGCTGTTTTTT. Residues: CASSLEGGRNERGTGELFF.

This clone showed up just a few times. The chain carries TRBV4-1 and TRBJ1-3; tentatively, D is TRBD1 (5 bases). The germline gives CDR1 MGHRA, CDR2 YSYEKL. The V and J ends lost 8 bases and 1 base respectively, with 15 bases between them. The CDR3 consists of 15 residues. CDR3 sequence: CASRRTAGSGNTIYF. CDR3 bases: TGCGCCAGCCGACGAACGGCAGGGTCTGGAAACACCATATATTTT.

This sequence joins TRBV28 and TRBJ1-2; 9 nucleotides line up with TRBD1. CDR3 length: 16 residues. The ends lost 3 bases at V and 7 bases at J; junction bases unmatched: 12. Germline lookup yields CDR1 MDHEN and CDR2 SYDVKM. CDR3 region: CASSLDSPGQGRGYTF. For the CDR3, the DNA is TGTGCCAGCAGTTTGGATTCACCGGGACAGGGACGTGGCTACACCTTC.

This clone appeared once. The genes are TRBV11-2 and TRBJ2-7; TRBD1 agrees at 7 bases. Germline CDR1 is SGHAT and CDR2 is FQNNGV. The CDR3 sequence is 14 residues long. Trimming cost V 6 bases and J 3 bases; bases outside gene matches: 8. The CDR3 nucleotides are TGTGCCAGCAGGACGACAGGGACCAACTACGAGCAGTACTTC. The encoded protein is CASRTTGTNYEQYF. The variable domain in full, with the rest retrieved from reference TRBV11-2 and TRBJ2-7, is EAGVAQSPRYKIIEKRQSVAFWCNPISGHATLYWYQQILGQGPKLLIQFQNNGVVDDSQLPKDRFSAERLKGVDSTLKIQPAKLEDSAVYLCASRTTGTNYEQYFGPGTRLTVT.